This T cell receptor beta chain was captured by sequencing in a study of regulatory T cells in long-lasting Graves disease. Time point specified: newly diagnosed GD, antithyroid drugs for less than 3 months. RNA from PBMCs was the source of the TCR library. Germline V gene lookup returns CDR1 SGHAT and CDR2 FQDESV (reference sequence). V lost 6 bases and J lost 3; bases outside the gene matches: 1. The CDR3 extends over 13 amino acids. Study outcomes and limitations: Relative to new patients (roughly 950), persistent patients exhibited greater sharing of public clonotypes (around 2,800).

This clonotype was found many times. Its target is not known. Construction of the TCR beta libraries employed iRepertoire HTBI primers in conjunction with Arm-PCR of CDR3 regions. Each CDR3 protein is one row after TCRdb ran MiXCR on the multiplex PCR reads. This sample has 420,000 or so distinct CDR3 sequences; around 17% occur once, and the top ten carry approximately 22%. These data are also associated with another study on T cells in Graves' hyperthyroidism and ophthalmopathy. Turning to that study: Diagnosing involved the use of clinical symptoms, serum thyroxine and TRAb, thyroid ultrasound and orbital computed tomography. Within blood appeared most thyroid clonotypes that had expanded above 0.001.

The source is a woman aged 18-29 years with Graves disease. Sequencing used peripheral blood mononuclear cells (PBMCs), obtained at new diagnosis, from a patient treated with antithyroid drugs. The V gene is TRBV11-1, the J gene TRBJ1-1; TRBD1 matches 10 bases. The CDR3 loop reads CASRGQGHTEAFF. The CDR3, as DNA: TGTGCCAGCAGGGGACAGGGGCACACTGAAGCTTTCTTT.